Presented here are 22 T cell receptor beta chains from one specimen sequenced in a study of CD8 T cells in ankylosing spondylitis. TCRdb called the 5' RACE reads again in MiXCR, with one record for every CDR3 protein. This sample has under 7,500 distinct CDR3 sequences, with 2.1% found just once. The sample taken for sequencing was blood, either unsorted or a sorted T cell fraction (not recorded which). The receptors stem from a male donor with ankylosing spondylitis or in good health (not recorded which).

This clonotype was recorded at least ten times. The gene calls are TRBV9 and TRBJ2-7; 7 bases line up with TRBD2. The CDR3 is 16 amino acids. Per the germline V gene, CDR1 is SGDLS and CDR2 is YYNGEE. After removal of 4 bases from V and 0 bases from J, the junction contained 10 bases not matched to a gene. This chain's CDR3 is CASSLTPSGTSYEQYF. In nucleotides, the CDR3 is TGTGCCAGCAGCCTAACCCCTAGCGGCACCTCCTACGAGCAGTACTTC.

This clonotype was observed at least ten times. V is TRBV9 and J is TRBJ2-6; no clear D. V lost 0 bases to trimming and J lost 4 bases, with 14 bases between them. Germline V gene data show CDR1 as SGDLS and CDR2 as YYNGEE. The CDR3 totals 17 residues. This CDR3 reads CASSVASIGNGANVLTF. The CDR3 nucleotides are TGTGCCAGCAGCGTAGCGAGTATAGGGAACGGGGCCAACGTCCTGACTTTC. Full variable domain (missing parts from reference TRBV9 and TRBJ2-6): DSGVTQTPKHLITATGQRVTLRCSPRSGDLSVYWYQQSLDQGLQFLIQYYNGEERAKGNILERFSAQQFPDLHSELNLSSLELGDSALYFCASSVASIGNGANVLTFGAGSRLTVL.

This clonotype was seen at least ten times. The chain uses TRBV9 and TRBJ2-7; D gene ambiguous. Germline CDR1 SGDLS, CDR2 YYNGEE. Trimming cost V 0 bases and J 2 bases, with 12 bases left between them. The CDR3 covers 15 residues. CDR3 sequence reads: CASSVAPSAAYEQYF. DNA of the CDR3: TGTGCCAGCAGCGTAGCTCCCTCAGCCGCCTACGAGCAGTACTTC.

This clonotype came up many times. The chain combines TRBV9 with TRBJ2-1; no definite D call. Trimming pared 4 bases from V and 9 bases from J, leaving 17 bases between. Germline values: CDR1 SGDLS, CDR2 YYNGEE. CDR3 length: 14 amino acids. CDR3 sequence: CASSPRSSQGEQFF. The CDR3 region has the DNA TGTGCCAGCAGCCCGAGATCTAGTCAAGGTGAGCAGTTCTTC.

This clonotype was detected many times. The CDR3 bases are TGTGCCAGCAGAGGGGGAGACTCCACAGATACGCAGTATTTT. Translating gives CASRGGDSTDTQYF. The chain recombines TRBV9 with TRBJ2-3; TRBD1 might be the D (6 bases). Germline CDR1 and CDR2: SGDLS and YYNGEE. The CDR3 length is 14 residues. V shed 5 bases and J shed 2 bases, with 12 bases lying between them.

In its sample, this clonotype was seen many times. This chain links TRBV9 with TRBJ2-7, with D perhaps TRBD1 (6 bases). The CDR3 spans 11 residues. CDR1 SGDLS and CDR2 YYNGEE come from the germline V gene. V lost 7 bases, J lost 3 bases, and 8 bases lay in between. CDR3 loop: CASGGHYEQYF. CDR3 bases: TGTGCCAGCGGGGGACACTACGAGCAGTACTTC.

This clonotype was recorded many times. V gene TRBV9 combines with J gene TRBJ2-1, with 7 positions matching TRBD1. CDR3 size: 14 residues. V lost 2 bases, J lost 8 bases, and 7 bases stayed unmatched. Germline assignment: CDR1 SGDLS and CDR2 YYNGEE. CDR3 in DNA: TGTGCCAGCAGCGTCGAGGGGGCGCGGGATGAGCAGTTCTTC. Protein: CASSVEGARDEQFF.

This clonotype was seen repeatedly, ten times or more. The V call is TRBV9, the J call TRBJ2-7, with 12 bases fitting TRBD1. This CDR3 contains 15 residues. V trimming: 4 bases; J trimming: 5 bases; junction bases outside the gene matches: 7. Germline V gene lookup returns CDR1 SGDLS and CDR2 YYNGEE. CDR3 residues: CASSSTGTGGHEQYF. Here the CDR3 DNA reads TGTGCCAGCAGCTCGACCGGGACAGGGGGCCACGAGCAGTACTTC.

In its sample, this clonotype ranks as medium-sized. The chain uses TRBV9 and TRBJ2-1; D remains unclear. Germline CDR1 is SGDLS and CDR2 is YYNGEE. V was shortened by 2 bases and J by 7 bases, with 10 bases between the two germline ends. The CDR3 has 13 amino acids. The CDR3 sequence is CASSVVWGNEQFF. CDR3 sequence (DNA): TGTGCCAGCAGCGTCGTTTGGGGTAATGAGCAGTTCTTC.

This clonotype is medium-sized (0.01 to 0.1%) in the sample. The V and J genes are TRBV9 and TRBJ2-1; D is ambiguous. V shed 2 bases and J shed 4 bases, with 7 bases lying between them. This CDR3 has 13 amino acids. From germline, CDR1 is SGDLS and CDR2 YYNGEE. CDR3 region: CASSVPPYNEQFF. In nucleotides, the CDR3 is TGTGCCAGCAGCGTCCCCCCTTACAATGAGCAGTTCTTC. The full variable domain, completed using reference TRBV9 and TRBJ2-1, is DSGVTQTPKHLITATGQRVTLRCSPRSGDLSVYWYQQSLDQGLQFLIQYYNGEERAKGNILERFSAQQFPDLHSELNLSSLELGDSALYFCASSVPPYNEQFFGPGTRLTVL.

This clonotype has a count of ten or more. This rearrangement joins TRBV9 to TRBJ2-7; D remains ambiguous. The CDR3 length is 13 residues. Germline CDR1 and CDR2: SGDLS and YYNGEE. The ends were cut back, 0 bases at V and 3 bases at J, with 7 bases in the middle. The CDR3 bases are TGTGCCAGCAGCGTAGTTCCAGACTACGAGCAGTACTTC. Translating it yields CASSVVPDYEQYF.

Only a few counts were recorded for this clonotype. The CDR3 nucleotides read TGTGCCAGCAGCAAAGGGGGACAGGGGTTCCCCTACGAGCAGTACTTC. Translating gives CASSKGGQGFPYEQYF. The rearrangement links TRBV21-1 to TRBJ2-7; the table's D call, TRBD1, was not checked against the DNA. TRBV21-1 represents a pseudogene. The CDR3 runs 16 residues.

This clonotype was seen ten or more times. The chain couples TRBV9 to TRBJ2-1; D perhaps matches TRBD1 (5 bases). CDR1 and CDR2 from the germline V gene are SGDLS and YYNGEE. The CDR3 runs 15 residues. V shed 0 bases and J shed 8 bases, with 15 bases lying between them. The DNA of the CDR3 is TGTGCCAGCAGCGTAGAGGGGCGGAGTGGCGATGAGCAGTTCTTC. Protein product: CASSVEGRSGDEQFF.

This clonotype was counted many times. The chain is built from TRBV9 and TRBJ1-2; TRBD1 is a possible D gene (5 bases). This CDR3 spans 14 amino acids. Germline V lookup: CDR1 SGDLS, CDR2 YYNGEE. Trimming left V 3 bases short and J 4 bases short, with 13 bases between. CDR3 sequence reads: CASSAEDSPYGYTF. The DNA for the CDR3 is TGTGCCAGCAGCGCGGAAGACAGCCCCTATGGCTACACCTTC.

This clonotype was detected ten times or more. The rearrangement links TRBV9 to TRBJ2-6; D is possibly TRBD1 (6 bases). The CDR3 loop spans 18 amino acids. The germline V gene encodes CDR1 SGDLS and CDR2 YYNGEE. V was trimmed by 4 bases and J by 1 base, leaving 18 bases between them. The CDR3 loop reads CASSNRDTTASGANVLTF. In nucleotides, the CDR3 is TGTGCCAGCAGCAACCGGGACACCACTGCGTCTGGGGCCAACGTCCTGACTTTC.

By its share, this clonotype is medium-sized. This rearrangement joins TRBV9 to TRBJ2-2; 9 bases match TRBD2. The CDR3 is 17 amino acids. V lost 1 base, J lost 3 bases, and 7 bases stayed unmatched. Germline V gene data show CDR1 as SGDLS and CDR2 as YYNGEE. As DNA, the CDR3 is TGTGCCAGCAGCGTAAGAGGTGGCGGGAGGGACACCGGGGAGCTGTTTTTT. It yields the protein CASSVRGGGRDTGELFF.

By proportion, this clonotype is medium-sized. The V and J genes are TRBV9 and TRBJ2-1; 8 nucleotides align to TRBD1. CDR1 is SGDLS and CDR2 is YYNGEE in the germline V gene. CDR3 length equals 10 residues. For the CDR3, the DNA is TGTGCAACCCAAGACAGGGGACCGTTCTTC. Encoded protein: CATQDRGPFF. Drawing the rest from reference TRBV9 and TRBJ2-1, the complete variable domain is DSGVTQTPKHLITATGQRVTLRCSPRSGDLSVYWYQQSLDQGLQFLIQYYNGEERAKGNILERFSAQQFPDLHSELNLSSLELGDSALYFCATQDRGPFFGPGTRLTVL.

Sample share makes this clonotype hyperexpanded. The CDR3 here is CASSNRLGQGFTGELFF. The CDR3 DNA follows: TGTGCCAGCAGCAACCGTCTGGGACAGGGATTTACCGGGGAGCTGTTTTTT. V usage is TRBV9 and J usage is TRBJ2-2; 9 bases agree with TRBD1. The CDR3 contains 17 residues. With 4 bases clipped from V and 5 bases from J, the junction kept 12 bases outside the gene matches. The germline V gene encodes CDR1 SGDLS and CDR2 YYNGEE.

This clonotype was counted many times. This chain uses TRBV9 with TRBJ1-5; D not certain. CDR1 and CDR2 (germline): SGDLS, YYNGEE. The V end lost 0 bases, the J end lost 6 bases, and 7 bases lay between the germline ends. The CDR3 runs 13 residues. The CDR3 region is CASSVALGQPQHF. The CDR3 bases are TGTGCCAGCAGCGTAGCGCTAGGTCAGCCCCAGCATTTT.

By share, this clonotype ranks as medium-sized. The rearrangement uses TRBV9 and TRBJ1-1; perhaps TRBD1 as D (6 bases). Germline V gene data show CDR1 as SGDLS and CDR2 as YYNGEE. The CDR3 sequence is 14 residues long. V shed 0 bases and J shed 6 bases, with 12 bases lying between them. The CDR3 sequence: CASSVDRAGAEAFF. The CDR3 bases are TGTGCCAGCAGCGTAGACAGGGCGGGAGCTGAAGCTTTCTTT. Supplemented by reference TRBV9 and TRBJ1-1, the full variable domain reads DSGVTQTPKHLITATGQRVTLRCSPRSGDLSVYWYQQSLDQGLQFLIQYYNGEERAKGNILERFSAQQFPDLHSELNLSSLELGDSALYFCASSVDRAGAEAFFGQGTRLTVV.

This clonotype was seen ten or more times. The chain recombines TRBV9 with TRBJ2-1, with a tentative D call TRBD1 (5 bases). From germline, CDR1 is SGDLS and CDR2 YYNGEE. This CDR3 is built from 14 residues. V was trimmed by 4 bases and J by 3 bases, leaving 11 bases between them. DNA for the CDR3: TGTGCCAGCAGCCCTGGGGCCCTCTACAATGAGCAGTTCTTC. It translates to CASSPGALYNEQFF.

In its sample, this clonotype was seen many times. The rearrangement uses TRBV9 and TRBJ2-1, with 10 bases identical to TRBD2. From germline, CDR1 is SGDLS and CDR2 YYNGEE. V dropped 0 bases and J dropped 5; count of bases not matched to a gene: 2. This CDR3 has 15 amino acids. CDR3 DNA sequence: TGTGCCAGCAGCGTAGGAGCGGGAGGGAACAATGAGCAGTTCTTC. This translates into CASSVGAGGNNEQFF.